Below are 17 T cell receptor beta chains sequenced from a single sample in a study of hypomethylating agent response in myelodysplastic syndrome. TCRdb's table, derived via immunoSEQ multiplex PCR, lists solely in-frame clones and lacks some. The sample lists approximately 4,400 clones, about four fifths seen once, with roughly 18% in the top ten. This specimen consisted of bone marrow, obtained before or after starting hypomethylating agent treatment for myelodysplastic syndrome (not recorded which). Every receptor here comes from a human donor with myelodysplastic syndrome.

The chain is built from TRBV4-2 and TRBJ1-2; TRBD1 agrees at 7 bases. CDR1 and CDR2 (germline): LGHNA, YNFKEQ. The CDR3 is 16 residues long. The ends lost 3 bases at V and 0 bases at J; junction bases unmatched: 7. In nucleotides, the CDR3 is TGTGCCAGCAGCCAGCCTACAGGGGAATCTAACTATGGCTACACCTTC. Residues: CASSQPTGESNYGYTF.

The CDR3 sequence is CASSRKRTDPYEQYF. The CDR3 region has the DNA TGTGCCAGTAGCCGTAAACGGACAGACCCCTACGAGCAGTACTTC. This chain connects TRBV19 to TRBJ2-7; tentative D call: TRBD1 (6 bases). V gave up 6 bases and J gave up 2 bases, with 17 bases separating them. Germline assignment: CDR1 LNHDA and CDR2 SQIVND (reference sequence). This CDR3 has 15 residues.

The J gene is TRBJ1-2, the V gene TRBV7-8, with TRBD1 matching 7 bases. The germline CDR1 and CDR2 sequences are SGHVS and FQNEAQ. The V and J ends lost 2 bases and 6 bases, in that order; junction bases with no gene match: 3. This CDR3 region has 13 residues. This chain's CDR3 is CASSLNRGDGYTF. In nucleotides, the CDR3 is TGTGCCAGCAGCTTAAACAGGGGAGATGGCTACACCTTC.

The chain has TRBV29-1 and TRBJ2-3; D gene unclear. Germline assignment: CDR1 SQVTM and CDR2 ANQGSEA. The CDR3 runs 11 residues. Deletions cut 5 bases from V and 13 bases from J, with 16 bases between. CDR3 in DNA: TGCAGCGTTTGGGTGGACCCGAAGGAGTATTTT. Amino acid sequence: CSVWVDPKEYF.

CDR3 amino acids: CASSPPSTVNEKLFF. CDR3 nucleotide sequence: TGTGCCAGCTCACCACCGTCGACAGTGAATGAAAAACTGTTTTTT. V and J are TRBV18 and TRBJ1-4; a weak D match, TRBD1 (5 bases). V lost 0 bases, J lost 5 bases, and 10 bases lay in between. There are 15 residues in the CDR3. Germline V gene sequence: CDR1 KGHSH, CDR2 LQKENI.

CDR3 protein: CASSALSYEQYF. The CDR3 DNA follows: TGTGCCAGCAGCGCCCTCTCCTACGAGCAGTACTTC. J is TRBJ2-7 and V is TRBV7-3; D is undetermined. Deletions cut 5 bases from V and 0 bases from J, with 5 bases between. CDR1 and CDR2 (germline): SGHTA, FQGTGA. The CDR3 length is 12 residues.

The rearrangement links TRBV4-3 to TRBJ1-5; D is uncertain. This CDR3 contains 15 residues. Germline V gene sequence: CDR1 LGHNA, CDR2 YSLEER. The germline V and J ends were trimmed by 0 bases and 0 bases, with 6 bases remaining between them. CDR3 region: CASSQDFSSNQPQHF. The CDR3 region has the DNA TGCGCCAGCAGCCAAGATTTCAGTAGCAATCAGCCCCAGCATTTT.

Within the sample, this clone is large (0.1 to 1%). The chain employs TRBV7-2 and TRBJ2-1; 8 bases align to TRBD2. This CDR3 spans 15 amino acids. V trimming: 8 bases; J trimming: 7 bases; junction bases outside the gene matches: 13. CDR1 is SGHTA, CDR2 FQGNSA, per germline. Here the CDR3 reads CASQHTAGVKNEQFF. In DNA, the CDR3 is TGTGCCAGCCAACATACAGCGGGAGTTAAGAATGAGCAGTTCTTC.

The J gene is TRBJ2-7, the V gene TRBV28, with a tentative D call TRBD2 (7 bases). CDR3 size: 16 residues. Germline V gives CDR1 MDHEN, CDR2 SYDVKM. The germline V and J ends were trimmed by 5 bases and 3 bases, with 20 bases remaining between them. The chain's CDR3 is CASSLGGGGSLYEQYF. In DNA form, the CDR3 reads TGTGCCAGCAGTCTTGGGGGCGGGGGTTCTCTCTACGAGCAGTACTTC.

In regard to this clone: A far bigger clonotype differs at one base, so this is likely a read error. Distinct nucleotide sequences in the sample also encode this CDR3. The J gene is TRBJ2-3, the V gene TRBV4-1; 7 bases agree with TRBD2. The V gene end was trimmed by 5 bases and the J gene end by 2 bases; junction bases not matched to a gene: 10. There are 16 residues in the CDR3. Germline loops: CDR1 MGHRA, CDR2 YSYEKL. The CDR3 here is CASSGYGGVSTDTQYF. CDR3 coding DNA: TGCGCCAGCAGCGGGTATGGGGGGGTCTCCACAGATACGCAGTATTTT.

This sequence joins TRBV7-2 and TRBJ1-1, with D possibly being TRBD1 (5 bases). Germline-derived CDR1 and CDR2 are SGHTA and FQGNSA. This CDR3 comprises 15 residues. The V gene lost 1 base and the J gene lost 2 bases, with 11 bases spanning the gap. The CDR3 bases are TGTGCCAGCAGCTTAGGGGGGGGACTAAACACTGAAGCTTTCTTT. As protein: CASSLGGGLNTEAFF. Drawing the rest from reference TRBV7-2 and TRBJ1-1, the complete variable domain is GAGVSQSPSNKVTEKGKDVELRCDPISGHTALYWYRQSLGQGLEFLIYFQGNSAPDKSGLPSDRFSAERTGGSVSTLTIQRTQQEDSAVYLCASSLGGGLNTEAFFGQGTRLTVV.

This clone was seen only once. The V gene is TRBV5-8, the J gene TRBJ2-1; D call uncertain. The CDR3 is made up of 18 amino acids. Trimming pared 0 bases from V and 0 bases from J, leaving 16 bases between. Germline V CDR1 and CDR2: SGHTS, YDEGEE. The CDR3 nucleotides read TGTGCCAGCAGCTTGGAGTTCGGTGGACCAAGCTCCTACAATGAGCAGTTCTTC. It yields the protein CASSLEFGGPSSYNEQFF. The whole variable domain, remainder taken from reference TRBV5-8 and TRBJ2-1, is EAGVTQSPTHLIKTRGQQATLRCSPISGHTSVYWYQQALGLGLQFLLWYDEGEERNRGNFPPRFSGRQFPNYSSELNVNALELEDSALYLCASSLEFGGPSSYNEQFFGPGTRLTVL.

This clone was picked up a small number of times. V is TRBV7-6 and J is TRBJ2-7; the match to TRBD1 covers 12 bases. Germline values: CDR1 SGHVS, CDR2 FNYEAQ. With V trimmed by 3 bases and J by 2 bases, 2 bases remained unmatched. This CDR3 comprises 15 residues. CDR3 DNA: TGTGCCAGCAGCTTGGGGGACAGGGGGCCCTACGAGCAGTACTTC. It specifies CASSLGDRGPYEQYF.

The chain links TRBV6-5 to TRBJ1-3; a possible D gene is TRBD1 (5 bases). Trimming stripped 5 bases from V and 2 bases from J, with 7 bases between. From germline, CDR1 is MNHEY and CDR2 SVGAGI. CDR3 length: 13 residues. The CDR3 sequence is CASSDSPGNTIYF. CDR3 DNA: TGTGCCAGCAGTGACAGTCCTGGAAACACCATATATTTT.

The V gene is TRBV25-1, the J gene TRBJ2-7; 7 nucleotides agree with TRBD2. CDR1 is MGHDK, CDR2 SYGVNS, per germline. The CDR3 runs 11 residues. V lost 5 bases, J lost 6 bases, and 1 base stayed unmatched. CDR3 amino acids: CASSWGGEQYF. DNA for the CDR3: TGTGCCAGCAGTTGGGGGGGCGAGCAGTACTTC.

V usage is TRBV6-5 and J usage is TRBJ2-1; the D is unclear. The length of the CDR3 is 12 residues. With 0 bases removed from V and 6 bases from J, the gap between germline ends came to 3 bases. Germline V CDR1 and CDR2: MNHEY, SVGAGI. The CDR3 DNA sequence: TGTGCCAGCAGTTACTCTGGCAATGAGCAGTTCTTC. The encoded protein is CASSYSGNEQFF.

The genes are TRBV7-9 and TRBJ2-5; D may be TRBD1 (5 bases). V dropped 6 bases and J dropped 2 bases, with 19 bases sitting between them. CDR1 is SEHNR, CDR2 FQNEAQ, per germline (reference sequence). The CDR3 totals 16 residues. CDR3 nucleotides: TGTGCCAGCAGTTCGAAGTCCAGGGCGGTTCAAGAGACCCAGTACTTC. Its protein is CASSSKSRAVQETQYF. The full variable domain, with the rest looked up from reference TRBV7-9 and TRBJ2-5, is DTGVSQNPRHKITKRGQNVTFRCDPISEHNRLYWYRQTLGQGPEFLTYFQNEAQLEKSRLLSDRFSAERPKGSFSTLEIQRTEQGDSAMYLCASSSKSRAVQETQYFGPGTRLLVL.